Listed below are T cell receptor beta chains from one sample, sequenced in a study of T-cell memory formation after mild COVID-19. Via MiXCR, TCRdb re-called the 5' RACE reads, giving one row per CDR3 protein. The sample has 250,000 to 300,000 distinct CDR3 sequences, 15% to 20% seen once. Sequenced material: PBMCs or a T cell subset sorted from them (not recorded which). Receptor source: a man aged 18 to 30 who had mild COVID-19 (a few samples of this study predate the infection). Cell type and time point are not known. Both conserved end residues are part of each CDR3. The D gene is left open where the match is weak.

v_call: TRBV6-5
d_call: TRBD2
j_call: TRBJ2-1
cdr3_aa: CASSYSGSGGSNEQFF

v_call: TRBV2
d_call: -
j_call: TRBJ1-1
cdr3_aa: CASSELVGLDTEAFF

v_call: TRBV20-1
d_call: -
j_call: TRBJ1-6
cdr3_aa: CSASGRAYNSPLHF

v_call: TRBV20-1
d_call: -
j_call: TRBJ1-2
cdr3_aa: CSARDRLNYGYTF

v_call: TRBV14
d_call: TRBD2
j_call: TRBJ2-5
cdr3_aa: CASSRRLAGQETQYF

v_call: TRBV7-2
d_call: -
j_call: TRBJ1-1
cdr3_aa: CASSPTRGNTEAFF

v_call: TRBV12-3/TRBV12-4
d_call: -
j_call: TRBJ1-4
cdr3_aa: CASSLNGGMGEKLFF

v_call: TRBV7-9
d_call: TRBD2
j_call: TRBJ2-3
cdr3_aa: CASSLAGAGTDTQYF

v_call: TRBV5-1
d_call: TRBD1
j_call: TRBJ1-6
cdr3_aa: CASSLRTGDNSPLHF

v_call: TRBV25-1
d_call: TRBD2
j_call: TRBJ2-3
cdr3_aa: CASTPKRGGTDTQYF

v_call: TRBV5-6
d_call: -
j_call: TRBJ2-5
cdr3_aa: CASSLTSVETQYF

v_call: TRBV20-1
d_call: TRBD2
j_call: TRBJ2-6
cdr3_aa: CSAQTSAGAYVLTF

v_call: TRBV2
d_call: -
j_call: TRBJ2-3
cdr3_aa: CASRRTMFQDTQYF

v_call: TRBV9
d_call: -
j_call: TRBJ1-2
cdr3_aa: CASSVGALGYGYTF

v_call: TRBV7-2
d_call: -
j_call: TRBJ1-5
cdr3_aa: CASSLEPPGADSNQPQHF

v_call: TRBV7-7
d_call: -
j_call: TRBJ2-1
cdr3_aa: CASSLGPGRDEQFF

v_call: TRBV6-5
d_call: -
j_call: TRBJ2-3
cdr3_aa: CASSSLPGYTDTQYF

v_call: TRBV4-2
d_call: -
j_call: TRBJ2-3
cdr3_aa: CASSQDGVDTQYF

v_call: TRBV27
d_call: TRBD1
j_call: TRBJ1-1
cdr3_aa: CASSTYRGENTEAFF

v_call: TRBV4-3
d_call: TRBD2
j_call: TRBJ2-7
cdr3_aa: CASSQDLGGGAYEQYF

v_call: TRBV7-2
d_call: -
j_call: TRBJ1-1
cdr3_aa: CASSAYLLKDTEAFF

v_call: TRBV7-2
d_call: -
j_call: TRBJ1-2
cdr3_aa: CASSLAPANYGYTF

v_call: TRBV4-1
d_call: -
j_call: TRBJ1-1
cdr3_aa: CASSPGTQGTEAFF

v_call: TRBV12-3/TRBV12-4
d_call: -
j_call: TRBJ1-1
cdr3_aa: CASTLGGYIMEAFF

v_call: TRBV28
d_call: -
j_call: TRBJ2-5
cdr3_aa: CASSPLLAHGETQYF

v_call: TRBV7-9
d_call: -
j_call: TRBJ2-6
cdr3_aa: CASSFTGGANVLTF

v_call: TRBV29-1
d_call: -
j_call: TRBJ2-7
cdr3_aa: CSIRGLSYEQYF

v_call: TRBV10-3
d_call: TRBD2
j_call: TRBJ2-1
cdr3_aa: CAISKMAGGLNEQFF

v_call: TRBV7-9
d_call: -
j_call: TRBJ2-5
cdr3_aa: CASSKQGIQETQYF

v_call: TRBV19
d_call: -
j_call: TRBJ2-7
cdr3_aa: CASSKSGVAYEQYF

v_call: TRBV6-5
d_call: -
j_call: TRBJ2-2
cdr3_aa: CASSYIRNGELFF

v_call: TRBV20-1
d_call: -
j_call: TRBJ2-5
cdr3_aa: CSARGEIQETQYF

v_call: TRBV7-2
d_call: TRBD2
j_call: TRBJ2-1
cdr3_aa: CASSFPSGGVNNEQFF

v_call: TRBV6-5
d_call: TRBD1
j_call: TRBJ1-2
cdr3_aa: CASRRQGSGYTF

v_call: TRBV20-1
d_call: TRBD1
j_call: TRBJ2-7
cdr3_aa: CSASFRTGEYEQYF

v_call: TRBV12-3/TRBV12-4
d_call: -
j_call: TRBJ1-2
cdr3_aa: CASSFSPVVYGYTF

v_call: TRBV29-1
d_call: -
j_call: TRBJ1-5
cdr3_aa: CSVGEVGQPQHF

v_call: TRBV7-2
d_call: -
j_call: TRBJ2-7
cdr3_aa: CASSSGGLYEQYF

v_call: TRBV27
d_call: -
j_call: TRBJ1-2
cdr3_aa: CASSPTQTGPYGYTF

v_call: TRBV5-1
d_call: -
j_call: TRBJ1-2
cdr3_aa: CASSLGGFSGYTF

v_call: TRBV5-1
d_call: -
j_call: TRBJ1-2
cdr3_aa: CASSLDISGYTF

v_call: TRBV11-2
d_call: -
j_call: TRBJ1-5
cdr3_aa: CASSFSGPGQPQHF

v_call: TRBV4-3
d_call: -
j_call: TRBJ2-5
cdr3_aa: CASSQDERSGAQYF

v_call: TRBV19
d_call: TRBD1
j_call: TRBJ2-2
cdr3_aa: CASKIGTGDTGELFF

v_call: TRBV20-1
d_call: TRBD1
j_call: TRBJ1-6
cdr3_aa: CSAREGTVYNSPLHF

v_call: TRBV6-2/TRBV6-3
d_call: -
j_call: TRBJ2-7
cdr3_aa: CASSQDVLYEQYF

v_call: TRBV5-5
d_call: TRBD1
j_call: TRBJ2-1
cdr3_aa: CASSFGSFTGVDEQFF

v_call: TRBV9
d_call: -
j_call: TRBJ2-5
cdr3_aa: CASSVVPGKRETQYF

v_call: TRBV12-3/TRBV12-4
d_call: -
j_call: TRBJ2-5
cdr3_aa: CASSFPNRVKTQYF

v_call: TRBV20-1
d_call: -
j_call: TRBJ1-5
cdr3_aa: CSALGSNQPQHF

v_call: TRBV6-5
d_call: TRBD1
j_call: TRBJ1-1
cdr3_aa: CASSYFDRGQAEAFF